This T cell receptor beta chain was documented in a study of blood T cell repertoires in COVID-19. Assay: immunoSEQ multiplex PCR; the TCRdb copy retains only in-frame clones and omits some. The data hold about 190,000 clones, with 70% to 85% observed a single time. Germline assignment: CDR1 SEHNR and CDR2 FQNEAQ (reference sequence). V lost 4 bases to trimming and J lost 4 bases; unmatched junction nucleotides: 11. This CDR3 has 16 amino acids. Enrollees, about 18 to 100 years old, lived in 25 or so US areas. Cohorts were based on clinical histories the participants reported. The source of this sequence is a woman aged 60-75 years with acute COVID-19. Specimen: PBMCs or T cells enriched from blood (not recorded which). This chain uses TRBV7-9 with TRBJ1-2; 8 nucleotides match TRBD1. CDR3 bases: TGTGCCAGCAGCTCAACACAGGGGGATAACTCCTATGGCTACACCTTC. This gives the protein CASSSTQGDNSYGYTF.